This T cell receptor (beta chain) was captured in a study of blood T cell repertoires in COVID-19 (TCRdb year 2020). Describing the broader study: The collaborator samples originated in the United States, Italy and Spain and spanned the acute and convalescent phases of COVID-19. HLA class I and class II types, where available, came from metadata supplied by the sample provider rather than from assay-based typing. Deeply sampled blood TCRbeta repertoires from subjects exposed to, actively infected with, or recovered from COVID-19 were included in the dataset. The repertoires were released in a freely available public database intended as a resource for research on the immune response to SARS-CoV-2. Samples were obtained from the ongoing ImmuneRACE study (first 160 participants) and from 1,254 subjects provided by 6 global collaborators. The prospective study material was composed of cDNA or gDNA derived from T cells, B-cell-depleted T cells, or PBMCs. The sample metadata nearly always contained a de-identified subject ID, COVID-19 status, age in years and sex. Here is what the overall study found, with its caveats: How much clinical and demographic metadata was included differed by source and by participant, and the metadata was provided uncurated.

CDR1 MGHRA and CDR2 YSYEKL are derived from the germline V gene. The V end loses 3 bases and the J end loses 4 bases, and a stretch of 24 bases separates them. Including the terminal cysteine and phenylalanine, the CDR3 comprises 18 residues. Here the CDR3 DNA is all that survives: 54 bases in frame from base 1. In the prospective study, participants were roughly 18 to 100 years old, resided in under 30 geographic areas of the United States, and were enrolled through a virtual design. In the prospective study, participants were assigned to cohorts based on the clinical history participants reported in a screening survey and a study questionnaire. A participant counted as exposed if, within 2 weeks of entering the study, that participant had been in contact with someone who had a PCR-confirmed or clinician-diagnosed COVID-19 case. Each participant in the prospective study had whole blood, serum and a nasopharyngeal or oropharyngeal swab collected by mobile phlebotomists. Over a roughly 2-month period, participants in the prospective study had the option of providing additional blood draws and questionnaires. Blood samples from the prospective study were shipped frozen or at room temperature prior to DNA extraction.

TCRbeta CDR3 regions were amplified from genomic DNA using the immunoSEQ Assay, a bias-controlled multiplex PCR. The paper's processing steps were these. Nucleated cell counts per sample were estimated from amplification of reference gene primers within the assay. Sequence reads were collapsed and filtered to measure the absolute abundance of every unique TCRbeta CDR3 rearrangement. For each sample, productive Simpson clonality was calculated as the square root of Simpson's diversity index over productive rearrangements. TCRdb holds this immuneACCESS table with in-frame rearrangements only. Some clones are missing; in checked studies, unresolved V genes explain under half, and the rest has no known cause. That table is the source of V, J and clone size, and D and trimming were worked out from the DNA. The sample table shows 350,000 or so clones, and roughly 90% are seen once. Just over 1% of the sample is in the top ten clones.

Points on this clone: Its antigen is still unknown. No qualities accompany the bases; no much larger clone lies one base away.

The receptor was derived from a woman aged 25 to 45 who had been exposed to COVID-19. Material for sequencing was PBMCs or T cells enriched from blood (not recorded which). The rearranged segments are TRBV4-1 and TRBJ1-1; TRBD1 might be the D gene, on 6 matching bases. The CDR3 is CASSHQTRTGRPGTEAFF. The nucleotides read TGCGCCAGCAGCCACCAAACCCGAACAGGGCGGCCTGGCACTGAAGCTTTCTTT.